This TCR beta chain was captured in a study of control samples from healthy donors and cancer patients. CDR3 length: 13 amino acids. Germline loops: CDR1 SGHRS, CDR2 YFSETQ. Trimming stripped 4 bases from V and 4 bases from J, with 11 bases between. The repertoire was sequenced with immunoSEQ multiplex PCR; TCRdb's copy has only in-frame clones and lacks some. The sample has 100,000 to 150,000 clones; 85% to 95% are singletons. The specimen was PBMCs. This receptor was obtained from a man older than 75 with head and neck cancer. The chain joins TRBV5-1 to TRBJ1-1, with D possibly TRBD1 on 5 matching bases. CDR3 sequence reads: CASSDGGSTEAFF. The CDR3 nucleotides are TGCGCCAGCAGCGACGGGGGGAGCACTGAAGCTTTCTTT.